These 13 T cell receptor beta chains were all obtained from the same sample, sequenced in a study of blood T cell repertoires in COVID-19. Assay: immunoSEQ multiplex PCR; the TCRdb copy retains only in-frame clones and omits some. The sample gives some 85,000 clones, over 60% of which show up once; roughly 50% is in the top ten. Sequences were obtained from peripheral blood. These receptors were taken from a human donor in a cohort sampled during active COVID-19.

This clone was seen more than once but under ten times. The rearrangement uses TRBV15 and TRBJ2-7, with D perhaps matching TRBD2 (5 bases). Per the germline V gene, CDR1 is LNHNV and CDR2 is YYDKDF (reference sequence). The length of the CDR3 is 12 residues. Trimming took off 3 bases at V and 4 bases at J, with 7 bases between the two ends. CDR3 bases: TGTGCCACCAGCAGGGACTCTTACGAGCAGTACTTC. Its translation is CATSRDSYEQYF.

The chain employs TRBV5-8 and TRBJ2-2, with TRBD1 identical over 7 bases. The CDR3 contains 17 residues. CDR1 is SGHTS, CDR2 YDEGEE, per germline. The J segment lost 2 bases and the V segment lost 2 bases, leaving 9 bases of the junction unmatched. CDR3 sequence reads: CASSLGPGQLNTGELFF. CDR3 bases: TGTGCCAGCAGCTTAGGGCCGGGACAGCTTAACACCGGGGAGCTGTTTTTT.

CDR3 sequence reads: CASRGQINNYGYTF. Written as DNA, the CDR3 is TGTGCCAGCCGTGGACAGATAAATAACTATGGCTACACCTTC. V gene TRBV2 combines with J gene TRBJ1-2, with D possibly being TRBD1 (6 bases). Trimming shortened V by 8 bases and J by 1 base, and 14 bases separated the two germline ends. The germline V gene has CDR1 SNHLY and CDR2 FYNNEI. CDR3 size: 14 residues. The whole variable domain, filled in from reference TRBV2 and TRBJ1-2, reads EPEVTQTPSHQVTQMGQEVILRCVPISNHLYFYWYRQILGQKVEFLVSFYNNEISEKSEIFDDQFSVERPDGSNFTLKIRSTKLEDSAMYFCASRGQINNYGYTFGSGTRLTVV.

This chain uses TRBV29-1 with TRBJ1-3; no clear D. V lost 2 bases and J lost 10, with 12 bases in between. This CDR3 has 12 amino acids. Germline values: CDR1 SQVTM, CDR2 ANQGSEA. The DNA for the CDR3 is TGCAGCGTTGAACTGCCTGGAGGTACCATATATTTT. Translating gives CSVELPGGTIYF.

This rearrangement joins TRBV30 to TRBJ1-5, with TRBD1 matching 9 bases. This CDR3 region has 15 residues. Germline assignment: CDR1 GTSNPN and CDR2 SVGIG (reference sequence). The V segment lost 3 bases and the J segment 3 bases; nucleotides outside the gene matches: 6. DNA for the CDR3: TGTGCCTGGAGCGCAGGGACAGGGATCAATCAGCCCCAGCATTTT. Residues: CAWSAGTGINQPQHF.

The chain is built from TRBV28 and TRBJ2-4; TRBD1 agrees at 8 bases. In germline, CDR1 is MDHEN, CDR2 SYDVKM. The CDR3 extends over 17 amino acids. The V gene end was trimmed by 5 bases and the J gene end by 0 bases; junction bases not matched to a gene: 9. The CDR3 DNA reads TGTGCCAGCAGTGCCCAGGGGGCGCGTTTAGCCAAAAACATTCAGTACTTC. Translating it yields CASSAQGARLAKNIQYF.

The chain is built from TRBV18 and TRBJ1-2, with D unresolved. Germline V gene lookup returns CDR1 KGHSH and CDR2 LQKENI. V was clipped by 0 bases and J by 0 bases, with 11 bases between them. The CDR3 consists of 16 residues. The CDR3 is CASSPPVGGSNYGYTF. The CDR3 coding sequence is TGTGCCAGCTCACCACCGGTGGGAGGATCTAACTATGGCTACACCTTC.

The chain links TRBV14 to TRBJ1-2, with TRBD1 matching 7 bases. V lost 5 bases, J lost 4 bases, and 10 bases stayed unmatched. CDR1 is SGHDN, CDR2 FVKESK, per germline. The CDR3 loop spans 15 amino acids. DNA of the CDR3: TGTGCCAGCAGCGTAATGGGACAGAGAGCCTATGGCTACACCTTC. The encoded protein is CASSVMGQRAYGYTF.

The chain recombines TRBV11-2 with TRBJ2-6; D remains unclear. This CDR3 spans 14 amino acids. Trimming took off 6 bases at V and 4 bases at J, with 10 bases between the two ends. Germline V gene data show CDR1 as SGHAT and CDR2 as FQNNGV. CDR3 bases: TGTGCCAGCAGGCCTATTCGAGGGGCCAACGTCCTGACTTTC. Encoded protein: CASRPIRGANVLTF. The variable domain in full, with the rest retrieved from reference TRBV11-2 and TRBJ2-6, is EAGVAQSPRYKIIEKRQSVAFWCNPISGHATLYWYQQILGQGPKLLIQFQNNGVVDDSQLPKDRFSAERLKGVDSTLKIQPAKLEDSAVYLCASRPIRGANVLTFGAGSRLTVL.

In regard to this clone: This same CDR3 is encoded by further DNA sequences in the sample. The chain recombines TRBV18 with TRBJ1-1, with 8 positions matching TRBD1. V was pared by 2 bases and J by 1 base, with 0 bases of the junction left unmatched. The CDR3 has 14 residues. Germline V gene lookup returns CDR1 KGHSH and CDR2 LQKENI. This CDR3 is CASSPGQGNTEAFF. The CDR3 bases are TGTGCCAGCTCACCAGGACAGGGGAACACTGAAGCTTTCTTT. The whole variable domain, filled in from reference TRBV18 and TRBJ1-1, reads NAGVMQNPRHLVRRRGQEARLRCSPMKGHSHVYWYRQLPEEGLKFMVYLQKENIIDESGMPKERFSAEFPKEGPSILRIQQVVRGDSAAYFCASSPGQGNTEAFFGQGTRLTVV.

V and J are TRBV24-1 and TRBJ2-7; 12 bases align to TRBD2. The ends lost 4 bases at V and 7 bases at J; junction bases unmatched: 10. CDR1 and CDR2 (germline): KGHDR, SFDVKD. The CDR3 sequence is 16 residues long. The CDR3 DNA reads TGTGCCACCAGTGACAACCGACTAGCGGGAGTTGGGGAGCAGTACTTC. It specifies CATSDNRLAGVGEQYF.

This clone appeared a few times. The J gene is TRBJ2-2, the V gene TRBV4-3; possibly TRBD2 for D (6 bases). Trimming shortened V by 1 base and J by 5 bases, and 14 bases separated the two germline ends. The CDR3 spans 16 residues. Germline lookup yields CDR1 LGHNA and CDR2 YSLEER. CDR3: CASSQGPTRVTGELFF. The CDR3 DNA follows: TGCGCCAGCAGCCAAGGCCCGACTAGGGTTACCGGGGAGCTGTTTTTT.

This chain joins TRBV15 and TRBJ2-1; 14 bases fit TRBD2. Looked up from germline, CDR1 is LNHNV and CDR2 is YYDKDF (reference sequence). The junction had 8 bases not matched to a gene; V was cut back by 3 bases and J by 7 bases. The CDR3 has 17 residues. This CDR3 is CATSRGAGLAGDNEQFF. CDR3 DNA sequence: TGTGCCACCAGCAGGGGGGCGGGACTAGCGGGAGATAATGAGCAGTTCTTC.